This T cell receptor (beta chain) was found in a study of blood T cell repertoires in COVID-19. This clone appeared a single time. Assay: immunoSEQ multiplex PCR; the TCRdb copy retains only in-frame clones and omits some. Of 75,000 to 95,000 clones listed, 85% to 95% are singletons. V lost 6 bases to trimming and J lost 1 base; unmatched junction nucleotides: 10. The germline V gene has CDR1 LNHDA and CDR2 SQIVND (reference sequence). This CDR3 has 16 residues. The receptor was isolated from a man in his sixties with acute or convalescent COVID-19. The genes are TRBV19 and TRBJ2-3, with TRBD1 matching over 7 bases. Material: peripheral blood. The DNA for the CDR3 is TGTGCCAGTAGATCGGAGTCAACAGGGGGCACAGATACGCAGTATTTT. Amino acids: CASRSESTGGTDTQYF. Drawing the rest from reference TRBV19 and TRBJ2-3, the complete variable domain is DGGITQSPKYLFRKEGQNVTLSCEQNLNHDAMYWYRQDPGQGLRLIYYSQIVNDFQKGDIAEGYSVSREKKESFPLTVTSAQKNPTAFYLCASRSESTGGTDTQYFGPGTRLTVL.